The 29 T cell receptor beta chains below were found in one sample sequenced in a study of blood T cell repertoires in COVID-19. Assay: immunoSEQ multiplex PCR; the TCRdb copy retains only in-frame clones and omits some. The sample carries around 260,000 clones, roughly 80% recorded once. Sequencing used peripheral blood. These receptors came from a man aged 55 to 70 with acute or convalescent COVID-19.

The gene calls are TRBV28 and TRBJ2-5; a weak D match, TRBD2 (6 bases). With 4 bases removed from V and 3 bases from J, the gap between germline ends came to 21 bases. This CDR3 spans 17 amino acids. Germline V gene sequence: CDR1 MDHEN, CDR2 SYDVKM. This chain's CDR3 is CASSSLGSTIPKETQYF. CDR3 DNA sequence: TGTGCCAGCAGTTCCCTCGGGAGCACAATACCAAAAGAGACCCAGTACTTC.

The gene calls are TRBV7-3 and TRBJ2-2; 10 bases line up with TRBD2. Germline V lookup: CDR1 SGHTA, CDR2 FQGTGA. V dropped 6 bases and J dropped 4; count of bases not matched to a gene: 5. This CDR3 region has 15 residues. The CDR3 DNA is TGTGCCAGCAGGGCCGGGACTAGCGTCACCGGGGAGCTGTTTTTT. Its translation is CASRAGTSVTGELFF.

The V gene is TRBV6-2 or TRBV6-3, the J gene TRBJ1-6; D remains ambiguous. V gave up 2 bases and J gave up 8 bases, with 10 bases separating them. The CDR3 sequence is 14 residues long. Germline V lookup: CDR1 MNHEY, CDR2 SVGEGT. The CDR3 region is CASSYDKFDSPLHF. CDR3 sequence (DNA): TGTGCCAGCAGTTACGACAAGTTCGATTCACCCCTCCACTTT.

The chain has TRBV12-3 or TRBV12-4 and TRBJ1-2; 7 bases fit TRBD1. V was clipped by 5 bases and J by 5 bases; unmatched bases: 5. CDR3 size: 13 residues. CDR3 protein: CASSDGTDYGYTF. In DNA, the CDR3 is TGTGCCAGCAGTGACGGGACAGATTATGGCTACACCTTC.

This clone appeared a single time. This sequence joins TRBV12-3 or TRBV12-4 and TRBJ2-5; D is possibly TRBD2 (6 bases). Deletions cut 5 bases from V and 2 bases from J, with 9 bases between. This CDR3 region has 13 residues. DNA of the CDR3: TGTGCCAGCAGTAGGACTATACAAGAGACCCAGTACTTC. Encoded protein: CASSRTIQETQYF.

The CDR3 here is CASSRTGTSGTNEQFF. CDR3 DNA: TGCGCCAGCAGCCGCACCGGGACTAGCGGGACCAATGAGCAGTTCTTC. V usage is TRBV4-3 and J usage is TRBJ2-1; the match to TRBD2 covers 13 bases. The germline gives CDR1 LGHNA, CDR2 YSLEER. Trimming cost V 4 bases and J 6 bases; bases outside gene matches: 6. There are 16 residues in the CDR3.

V gene TRBV9 combines with J gene TRBJ2-7; 10 bases agree with TRBD2. Trimming at V came to 3 bases and at J to 6 bases, leaving 9 bases not matched to a gene. Germline CDR1 reads SGDLS; CDR2 reads YYNGEE. The CDR3 contains 15 residues. The CDR3 reads CASSATGTSATEQYF. CDR3 in DNA: TGTGCCAGCAGCGCAACCGGGACTAGCGCCACCGAGCAGTACTTC.

The DNA of the CDR3 is TGTGCCAGCACCAAATACCAAGAGACCCAGTACTTC. Protein sequence: CASTKYQETQYF. V is TRBV13 and J is TRBJ2-5; no clear D gene. CDR1 PRHDT and CDR2 FYEKMQ come from the germline V gene (reference sequence). This CDR3 is 12 amino acids long. V dropped 7 bases and J dropped 0 bases, with 6 bases sitting between them.

This chain links TRBV28 with TRBJ2-3, with D maybe TRBD1 (5 bases). V was clipped by 6 bases and J by 2 bases, with 21 bases between them. Germline assignment: CDR1 MDHEN and CDR2 SYDVKM. The CDR3 consists of 17 residues. This CDR3 is CASSRFEGEGNTDTQYF. The CDR3 DNA reads as TGTGCCAGCAGCCGCTTCGAAGGGGAAGGTAACACAGATACGCAGTATTTT.

The V call is TRBV6-5, the J call TRBJ1-1; 7 bases line up with TRBD1. The CDR3 loop spans 11 amino acids. V gave up 6 bases and J gave up 11 bases; unmatched junction bases: 6. From germline, CDR1 is MNHEY and CDR2 SVGAGI. The CDR3 loop reads CASRTTGRAFF. CDR3 bases: TGTGCCAGCAGAACGACAGGGAGGGCTTTCTTT.

The rearrangement links TRBV5-1 to TRBJ1-6, with TRBD1 identical over 7 bases. In germline, CDR1 is SGHRS, CDR2 YFSETQ. The CDR3 is made up of 15 amino acids. After removal of 4 bases from V and 7 bases from J, the junction contained 8 bases not matched to a gene. This CDR3 is CASSRTTGYNSPLHF. CDR3 nucleotide sequence: TGCGCCAGCAGCCGTACGACAGGGTACAATTCACCCCTCCACTTT.

The rearrangement joins TRBV19 to TRBJ2-3; unclear D gene. The V and J ends lost 1 base and 2 bases respectively, with 7 bases between them. The CDR3 contains 14 residues. Germline lookup yields CDR1 LNHDA and CDR2 SQIVND (reference sequence). The CDR3 bases are TGTGCCAGTAGTATAGCGGTATTCACAGATACGCAGTATTTT. Protein product: CASSIAVFTDTQYF.

The chain links TRBV7-6 to TRBJ1-1, with D perhaps TRBD1 (5 bases). V was shortened by 7 bases and J by 0 bases, with 12 bases between the two germline ends. The CDR3 contains 14 residues. Germline assignment: CDR1 SGHVS and CDR2 FNYEAQ. The CDR3 DNA sequence: TGTGCCAGCACCGCCGGGGGGATGAACACTGAAGCTTTCTTT. It specifies CASTAGGMNTEAFF.

The chain carries TRBV27 and TRBJ2-7; a possible D gene is TRBD2 (6 bases). CDR3 length equals 14 residues. Germline CDR1 MNHEY, CDR2 SMNVEV (reference sequence). With 7 bases removed from V and 1 base from J, the gap between germline ends came to 14 bases. The CDR3 nucleotides read TGTGCCAGCACCCCGACCGGAGGGTCCTACGAGCAGTACTTC. Translating it yields CASTPTGGSYEQYF.

This clone was counted between two and nine times. V usage is TRBV9 and J usage is TRBJ2-1, with a possible D match to TRBD1 (5 bases). Germline-derived CDR1 and CDR2 are SGDLS and YYNGEE. This CDR3 has 14 residues. V gave up 4 bases and J gave up 3 bases, with 11 bases separating them. This chain's CDR3 is CASSIDSHYNEQFF. In DNA form, the CDR3 reads TGTGCCAGCAGCATCGACAGCCACTACAATGAGCAGTTCTTC.

The V and J genes are TRBV4-1 and TRBJ2-1; 10 bases agree with TRBD2. J gave up 7 bases and V 5 bases, and 11 bases lay outside the gene matches. Germline V gives CDR1 MGHRA, CDR2 YSYEKL. This CDR3 region has 16 residues. The CDR3 DNA reads TGCGCCAGCAGCAAACCCGCGCTAGCGGGAGATAATGAGCAGTTCTTC. This translates into CASSKPALAGDNEQFF.

The count of this clone is one. The rearrangement uses TRBV6-1 and TRBJ2-1, with D possibly being TRBD2 (6 bases). The CDR3 extends over 11 amino acids. From germline, CDR1 is MNHNS and CDR2 SASEGT. The V gene lost 3 bases and the J gene lost 15 bases, with 12 bases spanning the gap. The CDR3 nucleotides read TGTGCCAGCAGTGACAGGGCGGGACGGTTCTTC. Translated: CASSDRAGRFF.

This clone was seen a single time. The chain uses TRBV28 and TRBJ2-3; tentatively, D is TRBD2 (7 bases). CDR1 is MDHEN, CDR2 SYDVKM, per germline. There are 14 residues in the CDR3. V was pared by 3 bases and J by 4 bases, with 11 bases between. The CDR3 nucleotides are TGTGCCAGCAGTTTCAGGGGAGGGGCAGATACGCAGTATTTT. Translating it yields CASSFRGGADTQYF.

This clone has only one observation. The chain has TRBV21-1 and TRBJ1-2; TRBD1, as called in the table, went unchecked against the DNA. TRBV21-1 counts as a pseudogene. The CDR3 contains 18 residues. CDR3 coding DNA: TGTGCCAGCAGCCCCGACAGGTCGAGCACCCTGCCTAACTATGGCTACACCTTC. It encodes CASSPDRSSTLPNYGYTF.

This clone has a single count. The chain uses TRBV15 and TRBJ2-7; 9 bases agree with TRBD1. The CDR3 covers 16 residues. J was trimmed by 5 bases and V by 0 bases; bases with no gene match: 8. The germline V gene encodes CDR1 LNHNV and CDR2 YYDKDF (reference sequence). CDR3 amino acids: CATSRDLRTGANEQYF. For the CDR3, the DNA is TGTGCCACCAGCAGAGATTTGCGGACAGGGGCAAACGAGCAGTACTTC.

The table lists this clone with a count of one. Other DNA sequences in this specimen translate into the identical CDR3. The chain is built from TRBV7-9 and TRBJ2-3, with D unresolved. The germline V and J ends were trimmed by 3 bases and 4 bases, with 8 bases remaining between them. From germline, CDR1 is SEHNR and CDR2 FQNEAQ (reference sequence). This CDR3 region has 13 residues. As DNA, the CDR3 is TGTGCCAGCAGCTTGTCCGTATCAGATACGCAGTATTTT. This sequence encodes CASSLSVSDTQYF.

V and J are TRBV29-1 and TRBJ2-1; 9 nucleotides align to TRBD1. CDR3 length: 11 amino acids. Per germline, CDR1 SQVTM and CDR2 ANQGSEA. V was pared by 6 bases and J by 6 bases, with 0 bases of the junction left unmatched. CDR3 loop: CSVDRGNEQFF. The CDR3 DNA sequence: TGCAGCGTGGACAGGGGCAATGAGCAGTTCTTC.

V and J are TRBV4-1 and TRBJ2-7; 12 bases are a match to TRBD1. Germline CDR1 reads MGHRA; CDR2 reads YSYEKL. CDR3 length: 14 amino acids. After removal of 6 bases from V and 6 bases from J, the junction contained 6 bases not matched to a gene. The chain's CDR3 is CASSPGTGGVEQYF. The CDR3 DNA reads as TGCGCCAGCAGTCCGGGGACAGGGGGCGTCGAGCAGTACTTC.

V is TRBV21-1 and J is TRBJ1-1; TRBD1 is taken as the D call from the table, unchecked against the DNA. TRBV21-1 is a recognized pseudogene. CDR3 length: 15 amino acids. CDR3 in DNA: TGTGCCAGCAGCTCCCGGACAGGGGCTTACACTGAAGCTTTCTTT. Amino acid sequence: CASSSRTGAYTEAFF.

The chain has TRBV27 and TRBJ1-2; D is unclear. From germline, CDR1 is MNHEY and CDR2 SMNVEV (reference sequence). V was clipped by 6 bases and J by 4 bases, with 15 bases between them. The CDR3 length is 14 residues. The CDR3 loop is CASSPAEAIYGYTF. CDR3 sequence (DNA): TGTGCCAGCAGCCCGGCGGAGGCCATCTATGGCTACACCTTC.

The DNA for the CDR3 is TGTGCCAGCAGCTTAAGGGGTCGTGGCAGGGTTTCCCTCGAGCAGTACTTC. Amino acid sequence: CASSLRGRGRVSLEQYF. V and J are TRBV7-3 and TRBJ2-7, with D maybe TRBD1 (5 bases). Germline CDR1 reads SGHTA; CDR2 reads FQGTGA. CDR3 length equals 17 residues. V gave up 1 base and J gave up 6 bases, with 22 bases separating them. Together with reference TRBV7-3 and TRBJ2-7, the CDR3 gives the full variable domain: GAGVSQTPSNKVTEKGKYVELRCDPISGHTALYWYRQSLGQGPEFLIYFQGTGAADDSGLPNDRFFAVRPEGSVSTLKIQRTERGDSAVYLCASSLRGRGRVSLEQYFGPGTRLTVT.

The chain uses TRBV7-9 and TRBJ2-5, with 7 positions matching TRBD2. The V gene end was trimmed by 6 bases and the J gene end by 6 bases; junction bases not matched to a gene: 4. Germline V gene lookup returns CDR1 SEHNR and CDR2 FQNEAQ (reference sequence). This CDR3 contains 12 residues. In DNA, the CDR3 is TGTGCCAGCAGTCAGACTAGCCAGACCCAGTACTTC. It codes for CASSQTSQTQYF.

V usage is TRBV19 and J usage is TRBJ1-1; TRBD1 is a possible D gene (5 bases). V lost 1 base and J lost 5, with 8 bases in between. The CDR3 is made up of 13 amino acids. The germline V gene has CDR1 LNHDA and CDR2 SQIVND (reference sequence). The CDR3: CASSIAQGTEAFF. The DNA for the CDR3 is TGTGCCAGTAGTATAGCCCAGGGAACTGAAGCTTTCTTT.

This clone was observed a few times. The V gene is TRBV9, the J gene TRBJ2-1; 8 bases agree with TRBD1. V gave up 2 bases and J gave up 7 bases; unmatched junction bases: 11. The length of the CDR3 is 16 residues. CDR1 and CDR2 from the germline V gene are SGDLS and YYNGEE. The CDR3 DNA follows: TGTGCCAGCAGCGTCAGGGGACAGGCGAAGTCAAATGAGCAGTTCTTC. Its protein is CASSVRGQAKSNEQFF.